A single sample is the source of the 19 T cell receptor beta chains below, sequenced in a study of T cells in localized non-small cell lung cancer. Clones were read by immunoSEQ multiplex PCR, and TCRdb kept only the in-frame ones, dropping some. The profile covers about 52,000 clones, with 86% appearing a single time and 18% taken by the ten largest. The sample consisted of peripheral blood, taken before any cancer treatment. These receptors were obtained from a male donor older than 55 with stage III squamous cell lung carcinoma.

The chain couples TRBV5-4 to TRBJ1-1; D uncertain. Germline CDR1 reads SGHNT; CDR2 reads YYREEE (reference sequence). Trimming removed 3 bases from V and 5 bases from J, with 20 bases in between. The CDR3 is 16 residues long. This CDR3 is CASSSPARGSGTEAFF. The CDR3 coding sequence is TGTGCCAGCAGCTCTCCAGCCCGAGGGTCAGGAACTGAAGCTTTCTTT. The variable domain in full, completed from reference TRBV5-4 and TRBJ1-1, reads ETGVTQSPTHLIKTRGQQVTLRCSSQSGHNTVSWYQQALGQGPQFIFQYYREEENGRGNFPPRFSGLQFPNYSSELNVNALELDDSALYLCASSSPARGSGTEAFFGQGTRLTVV.

The J gene is TRBJ2-7, the V gene TRBV6-5; D unclear. This CDR3 is built from 11 residues. Trimming took 4 bases from V and 4 from J, leaving 5 bases between them. CDR1 is MNHEY and CDR2 is SVGAGI in the germline V gene. In nucleotides, the CDR3 is TGTGCCAGCAGTTCACTGTACGAGCAGTACTTC. Translating gives CASSSLYEQYF.

This clone appeared once. The J gene is TRBJ2-5, the V gene TRBV29-1; D possibly corresponds to TRBD1 (6 bases). The germline gives CDR1 SQVTM, CDR2 ANQGSEA. The CDR3 totals 13 residues. The V end was cut by 6 bases, the J end by 4 bases, with 15 bases between. Here the CDR3 DNA reads TGCAGCGTCCACAGGGCGTCGGGAGAGACCCAGTACTTC. Its translation is CSVHRASGETQYF. The complete variable domain, with remaining parts taken from reference TRBV29-1 and TRBJ2-5, reads SAVISQKPSRDICQRGTSLTIQCQVDSQVTMMFWYRQQPGQSLTLIATANQGSEATYESGFVIDKFPISRPNLTFSTLTVSNMSPEDSSIYLCSVHRASGETQYFGPGTRLLVL.

J is TRBJ2-6 and V is TRBV6-4; D is perhaps TRBD2 (6 bases). The CDR3 extends over 18 amino acids. Germline CDR1 and CDR2: MRHNA and SNTAGT. Trimming took off 2 bases at V and 0 bases at J, with 14 bases between the two ends. DNA for the CDR3: TGTGCCAGCAGTGACGTCGCCGGGACTGGCTCTGGGGCCAACGTCCTGACTTTC. It is translated as CASSDVAGTGSGANVLTF.

The chain uses TRBV6-5 and TRBJ2-5, with no clear D. The CDR3 has 14 residues. V lost 2 bases and J 3 bases, leaving 10 bases between the germline ends. Germline CDR1 reads MNHEY; CDR2 reads SVGAGI. The CDR3 DNA follows: TGTGCCAGCAGTTACCGGATAGCAGAAGAGACCCAGTACTTC. Its translation: CASSYRIAEETQYF.

J is TRBJ2-3 and V is TRBV29-1; 10 bases are a match to TRBD2. Per the germline V gene, CDR1 is SQVTM and CDR2 is ANQGSEA. J lost 4 bases, V lost 6 bases, and 1 base had no gene match. The CDR3 consists of 12 residues. The CDR3 here is CSVSGGADTQYF. For the CDR3, the DNA is TGCAGCGTCAGCGGGGGGGCAGATACGCAGTATTTT.

The chain links TRBV7-3 to TRBJ2-1; D is possibly TRBD1 (6 bases). The V gene's germline CDR1 is SGHTA and CDR2 FQGTGA. There are 12 residues in the CDR3. The V end lost 5 bases, the J end lost 10 bases, and 12 bases lay between the germline ends. The CDR3 spells CASSNPTGEQFF. The DNA of the CDR3 is TGTGCCAGCAGCAACCCGACAGGCGAGCAGTTCTTC.

The gene calls are TRBV5-1 and TRBJ1-2; 9 bases match TRBD1. CDR3 size: 13 residues. V lost 0 bases to trimming and J lost 8 bases; unmatched junction nucleotides: 2. From germline, CDR1 is SGHRS and CDR2 YFSETQ. The CDR3 loop is CASSLGTGEGYTF. In DNA form, the CDR3 reads TGCGCCAGCAGCTTGGGGACAGGGGAAGGCTACACCTTC.

A few counts support this clone. The chain uses TRBV5-1 and TRBJ2-1; 8 bases map to TRBD2. Trimming cost V 2 bases and J 4 bases; bases outside gene matches: 2. This CDR3 contains 14 residues. Germline loops: CDR1 SGHRS, CDR2 YFSETQ. DNA for the CDR3: TGCGCCAGCAGCTTCGGCGGGGGGTACAATGAGCAGTTCTTC. Its protein is CASSFGGGYNEQFF.

The CDR3 reads CASSWPGASYEQYF. CDR3 DNA: TGTGCCAGCAGCTGGCCGGGGGCCTCCTACGAGCAGTACTTC. The chain has TRBV5-5 and TRBJ2-7; D may correspond to TRBD1 or TRBD2 (6 bases each). The CDR3 spans 14 residues. The germline V gene encodes CDR1 SGHKS and CDR2 YYEKEE (reference sequence). Trimming cost V 3 bases and J 0 bases, with 10 bases left between them.

The CDR3 here is CASSRGGSGTETQYF. DNA of the CDR3: TGTGCCAGCAGCCGGGGGGGGTCCGGTACAGAGACCCAGTACTTC. This chain joins TRBV11-3 and TRBJ2-5; 8 nucleotides line up with TRBD2. CDR1 and CDR2 (germline): SGHNT, YENEEA. J lost 4 bases, V lost 5 bases, and 9 bases had no gene match. This CDR3 spans 15 amino acids.

The sample holds many counts of this clone. The chain employs TRBV25-1 and TRBJ2-3, with a weak D call TRBD2 (5 bases). The germline gives CDR1 MGHDK, CDR2 SYGVNS. Trimming removed 9 bases at V and 5 bases at J, with 9 bases between. CDR3 length equals 11 residues. The CDR3 DNA follows: TGTGCCAGTACTGCGGGAGATACGCAGTATTTT. This encodes CASTAGDTQYF.

There are a few counts of this clone. The rearrangement uses TRBV29-1 and TRBJ2-1; 9 nucleotides match TRBD1. Germline lookup yields CDR1 SQVTM and CDR2 ANQGSEA. CDR3 length: 13 amino acids. The trim removed 7 bases at V and 9 bases at J, leaving 10 bases unmatched. This CDR3 reads CSAYATGGGEQFF. The CDR3 DNA follows: TGCAGCGCATACGCTACAGGGGGCGGTGAGCAGTTCTTC.

This sequence joins TRBV11-2 and TRBJ2-7; D might be TRBD1 or TRBD2, each matching 5 bases. V gave up 3 bases and J gave up 3 bases, with 12 bases separating them. The CDR3 has 14 residues. Germline V lookup: CDR1 SGHAT, CDR2 FQNNGV. The DNA for the CDR3 is TGTGCCAGCAGCTTCGGGGACCGTAACTACGAGCAGTACTTC. Its protein is CASSFGDRNYEQYF.

This chain uses TRBV28 with TRBJ2-2; TRBD2 matches 8 bases. CDR3 length: 13 residues. The germline CDR1 and CDR2 sequences are MDHEN and SYDVKM. V shed 8 bases, J shed 7 bases, and the junction held 6 bases outside the gene matches. The CDR3: CASLRGGGGELFF. In nucleotides, the CDR3 is TGTGCCAGCCTTCGGGGGGGCGGCGGGGAGCTGTTTTTT.

This clone was detected once. This chain uses TRBV29-1 with TRBJ2-3; D ambiguous. V lost 5 bases to trimming and J lost 0 bases, with 9 bases between them. The CDR3 sequence is 13 residues long. The V gene's germline CDR1 is SQVTM and CDR2 ANQGSEA. The CDR3 region is CSVRVASTDTQYF. CDR3 nucleotide sequence: TGCAGCGTTAGGGTTGCTAGCACAGATACGCAGTATTTT.

The chain joins TRBV7-2 to TRBJ1-1; D is unclear. Germline-derived CDR1 and CDR2 are SGHTA and FQGNSA. The CDR3 covers 13 residues. Between the trimmed V and J ends, which lost 2 bases and 4 bases, there was a span of 8 bases. In DNA form, the CDR3 reads TGTGCCAGCAGCTTAAGCGGGAGCACTGAAGCTTTCTTT. It encodes CASSLSGSTEAFF.

The chain joins TRBV27 to TRBJ1-4; 8 nucleotides line up with TRBD1. With 5 bases clipped from V and 5 bases from J, the junction kept 7 bases outside the gene matches. There are 15 residues in the CDR3. Germline V CDR1 and CDR2: MNHEY, SMNVEV (reference sequence). The DNA of the CDR3 is TGTGCCAGCAGTCGGTCGGACAGGGTAAATGAAAAACTGTTTTTT. Protein product: CASSRSDRVNEKLFF.

The gene calls are TRBV27 and TRBJ2-3, with D tentatively TRBD1 (6 bases). Germline loops: CDR1 MNHEY, CDR2 SMNVEV (reference sequence). V was shortened by 6 bases and J by 3 bases, with 13 bases between the two germline ends. This CDR3 has 14 amino acids. The CDR3 region has the DNA TGTGCCAGCAGAAACGGACAGTCGACAGATACGCAGTATTTT. Its translation: CASRNGQSTDTQYF.